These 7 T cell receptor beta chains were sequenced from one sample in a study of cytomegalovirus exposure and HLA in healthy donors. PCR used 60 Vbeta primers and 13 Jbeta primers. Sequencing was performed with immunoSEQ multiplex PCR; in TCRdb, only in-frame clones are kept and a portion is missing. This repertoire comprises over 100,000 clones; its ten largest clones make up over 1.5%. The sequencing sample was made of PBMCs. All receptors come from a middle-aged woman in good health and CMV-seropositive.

CDR3: CASSSGTSSTDTQYF. The CDR3 DNA follows: TGTGCCAGCAGTTCCGGGACATCTAGCACAGATACGCAGTATTTT. The chain has TRBV6-6 and TRBJ2-3, with D possibly being TRBD1 (6 bases). This CDR3 has 15 amino acids. Trimming stripped 4 bases from V and 0 bases from J, with 11 bases between. Germline V lookup: CDR1 MNHNY, CDR2 SVGAGI (reference sequence).

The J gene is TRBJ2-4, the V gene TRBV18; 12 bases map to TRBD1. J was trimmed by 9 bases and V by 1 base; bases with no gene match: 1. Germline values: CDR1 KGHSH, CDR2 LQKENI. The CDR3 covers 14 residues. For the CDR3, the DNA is TGTGCCAGCTCACCACTGGGACAGGGGGCCATTCAGTACTTC. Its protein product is CASSPLGQGAIQYF.

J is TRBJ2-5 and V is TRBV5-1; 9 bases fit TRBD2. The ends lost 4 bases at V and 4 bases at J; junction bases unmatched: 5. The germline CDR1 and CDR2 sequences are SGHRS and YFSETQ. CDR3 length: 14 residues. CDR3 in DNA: TGCGCCAGCAGCCCGGGACTAGCCCGAGAGACCCAGTACTTC. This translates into CASSPGLARETQYF.

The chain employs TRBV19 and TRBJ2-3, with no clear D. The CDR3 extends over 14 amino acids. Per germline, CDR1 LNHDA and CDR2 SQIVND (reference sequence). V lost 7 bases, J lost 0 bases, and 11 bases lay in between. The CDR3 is CASKANPSTDTQYF. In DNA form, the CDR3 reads TGTGCCAGTAAAGCAAACCCTAGCACAGATACGCAGTATTTT.

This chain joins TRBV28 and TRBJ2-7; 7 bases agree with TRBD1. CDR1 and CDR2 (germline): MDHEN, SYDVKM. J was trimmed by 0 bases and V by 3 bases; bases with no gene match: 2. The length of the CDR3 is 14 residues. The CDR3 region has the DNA TGTGCCAGCAGTTTTTACAGGGGCTCCTACGAGCAGTACTTC. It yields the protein CASSFYRGSYEQYF.

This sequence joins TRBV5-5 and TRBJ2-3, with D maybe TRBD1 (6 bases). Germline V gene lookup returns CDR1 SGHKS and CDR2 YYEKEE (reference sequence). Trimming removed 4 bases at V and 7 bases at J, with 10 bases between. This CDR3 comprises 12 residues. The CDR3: CASSPGQHTQYF. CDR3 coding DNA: TGTGCCAGCAGCCCTGGACAGCATACGCAGTATTTT.

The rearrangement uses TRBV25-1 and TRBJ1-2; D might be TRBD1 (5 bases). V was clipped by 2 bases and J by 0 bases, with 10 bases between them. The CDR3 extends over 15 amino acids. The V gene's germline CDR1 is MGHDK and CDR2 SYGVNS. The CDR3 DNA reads TGTGCCAGCAGTGAAACGGGGGTACCTAACTATGGCTACACCTTC. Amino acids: CASSETGVPNYGYTF.